A selection of T cell receptor beta chains follows, all from one sample in a study of control samples from healthy donors and cancer patients. Method: immunoSEQ multiplex PCR; TCRdb's copy keeps in-frame clones and lacks some. Of approximately 100,000 clones listed, around 84% were seen once; the top ten hold 38%. The sequencing sample was made of PBMCs. These receptors all stem from a man in his 70s with lung cancer. Each CDR3 is given with its conserved first and last residue. Fields, in order: J gene, V gene, D gene, clone size, CDR3 protein, CDR3 DNA. The D gene is left open where the match is weak. Clone size is not always given. Where it is, it says once, few, many or a class for expanded clones.

TRBJ1-2,TRBV5-1,.,.,CASSRRELGGYTF,TGCGCCAGCAGCCGGAGGGAACTCGGTGGCTACACCTTC
TRBJ1-1,TRBV7-7,.,.,CASSLDRNTEAFF,TGTGCTAGCAGCCTAGACAGAAACACTGAAGCTTTCTTT
TRBJ1-2,TRBV4-1,.,once,CASSQGRTLGYTF,TGCGCCAGCAGCCAAGGACGGACCTTGGGCTACACCTTC
TRBJ1-1,TRBV6-6,.,once,CASSGDAQTEAFF,TGTGCCAGCAGTGGGGATGCTCAGACCGAAGCTTTCTTT
TRBJ2-6,TRBV30,TRBD1,.,CAWGGQGNRANVLTF,TGTGCCTGGGGGGGACAGGGCAATCGGGCCAACGTCCTGACTTTC
TRBJ2-3,TRBV5-6,TRBD2,.,CASSARTSAYTDTQYF,TGTGCCAGCAGCGCACGGACTAGCGCCTACACAGATACGCAGTATTTT
TRBJ2-1,TRBV15,TRBD1,.,CATSRVSSGQGINEQFF,TGTGCCACCAGCAGAGTATCTTCGGGACAGGGAATCAATGAGCAGTTCTTC
TRBJ2-3,TRBV19,TRBD1,.,CASAITGTETDTQYF,TGTGCCAGTGCTATTACCGGGACAGAAACAGATACGCAGTATTTT
TRBJ1-2,TRBV3-1/TRBV3-2,.,.,CASSQVGDLYGYTF,TGTGCCAGCAGCCAAGTTGGGGACCTCTATGGCTACACCTTC
TRBJ1-6,TRBV14,.,.,CASSQDLPVSGSPLHF,TGTGCCAGCAGCCAAGACTTACCGGTATCCGGTTCACCCCTCCACTTT
TRBJ2-1,TRBV5-1,TRBD2,.,CASSFSARVSGGVNEQFF,TGCGCCAGCAGCTTCTCTGCCAGAGTTAGCGGGGGGGTCAATGAGCAGTTCTTC
TRBJ2-7,TRBV7-8,.,.,CASSLTPHEQYF,TGTGCCAGCAGCTTAACCCCCCACGAGCAGTACTTC
TRBJ1-2,TRBV27,.,.,CASSLSRGEGYTF,TGTGCCAGCAGTTTATCGCGGGGGGAGGGCTACACCTTC
TRBJ2-2,TRBV4-2,.,few,CASSPWGGGTGELFF,TGTGCCAGCAGCCCCTGGGGTGGCGGCACCGGGGAGCTGTTTTTT
TRBJ2-7,TRBV6-5,TRBD2,.,CASSSSGGRSHEQYF,TGTGCCAGCAGTTCTAGCGGGGGGCGGAGCCACGAGCAGTACTTC
TRBJ2-1,TRBV7-2,TRBD2,.,CASSLSLAGGRNEQFF,TGTGCCAGCAGCTTATCCCTAGCGGGGGGCCGCAATGAGCAGTTCTTC
TRBJ2-7,TRBV23-1,.,.,CASSQPRRGASDEQYF,TGCGCCAGCAGTCAACCTCGTCGGGGGGCAAGCGACGAGCAGTACTTC
TRBJ1-1,TRBV28,TRBD1,.,CASSLTGLPPPHTEAFF,TGTGCCAGCAGCTTGACAGGGCTCCCCCCCCCACACACTGAAGCTTTCTTT
TRBJ1-4,TRBV25-1,.,.,CASSGQAPMSEKLFF,TGTGCCAGCAGTGGTCAGGCCCCCATGAGTGAAAAACTGTTTTTT
TRBJ2-7,TRBV4-1,TRBD2,.,CASSQGLAGGPTWEQYF,TGCGCCAGCAGCCAAGGACTAGCGGGGGGTCCTACCTGGGAGCAGTACTTC
TRBJ1-2,TRBV5-6,.,.,CASSLAGGSDDGYTF,TGTGCCAGCAGCTTGGCCGGAGGGAGCGATGATGGCTACACCTTC
TRBJ1-2,TRBV21-1,.,once,CASSSGTTHGYTF,TGTGCCAGCAGCAGCGGGACCACCCATGGCTACACCTTC
TRBJ1-1,TRBV27,TRBD1,.,CASSYGTGWTEAFF,TGTGCCAGCAGCTATGGGACAGGGTGGACTGAAGCTTTCTTT
TRBJ2-5,TRBV5-8,TRBD1,.,CASSLQGANQETQYF,TGTGCCAGCAGCTTACAGGGGGCTAACCAAGAGACCCAGTACTTC
TRBJ1-4,TRBV5-6,.,once,CASSHSNAEEKLFF,TGTGCCAGCAGCCATTCTAATGCGGAGGAAAAACTGTTTTTT
TRBJ2-5,TRBV12-5,TRBD2,.,CASGFRSSGGETQYF,TGTGCTAGTGGTTTCCGATCTAGCGGGGGAGAGACCCAGTACTTC
TRBJ2-6,TRBV30,.,.,CAWRTFGGSSGANVLTF,TGTGCCTGGAGAACTTTTGGGGGCTCTTCTGGGGCCAACGTCCTGACTTTC
TRBJ1-2,TRBV29-1,TRBD1,.,CSVEDWTGGKYGYTF,TGCAGCGTTGAAGATTGGACAGGGGGCAAATATGGCTACACCTTC
TRBJ1-2,TRBV3-1/TRBV3-2,.,.,CASSQEHYGYTF,TGTGCCAGCAGCCAAGAACACTATGGCTACACCTTC
TRBJ2-2,TRBV7-8,.,.,CASSPGRVPGELFF,TGTGCCAGCAGCCCTGGTCGGGTCCCCGGGGAGCTGTTTTTT
TRBJ1-3,TRBV21-1,.,.,CASRPPGQGIDTIYF,TGTGCCAGCAGACCCCCGGGACAGGGAATAGACACCATATATTTT
TRBJ1-4,TRBV19,.,.,CASSMRQATNEKLFF,TGTGCCAGTAGTATGCGACAGGCAACTAATGAAAAACTGTTTTTT
TRBJ1-2,TRBV27,.,.,CASSLDRGLGYTF,TGTGCCAGCAGTTTAGATCGGGGGTTGGGCTACACCTTC
TRBJ1-3,TRBV7-8,.,.,CASSLSSGGASGNTIYF,TGTGCCAGCAGCTTAAGCTCCGGGGGAGCCTCTGGAAACACCATATATTTT
TRBJ1-6,TRBV30,.,once,CAWSRHTSSYNSPLHF,TGTGCCTGGAGTAGACACACGAGCTCCTATAATTCACCCCTCCACTTT
TRBJ1-6,TRBV19,.,.,CASSIYRDNSPLHF,TGTGCCAGTAGTATTTACAGGGACAATTCACCCCTCCACTTT
TRBJ2-1,TRBV13,.,.,CASSLPRGVYNEQFF,TGTGCCAGCAGCTTACCGAGGGGGGTTTACAATGAGCAGTTCTTC
TRBJ1-3,TRBV9,.,.,CASSPAGTKGINTIYF,TGTGCCAGCAGCCCAGCCGGGACTAAGGGGATAAACACCATATATTTT
TRBJ2-7,TRBV4-1,TRBD2,.,CASSQDIGRGRYEQYF,TGCGCCAGCAGCCAAGATATCGGGAGGGGTAGGTACGAGCAGTACTTC
TRBJ1-5,TRBV28,.,.,CASSAERRNQPQHF,TGTGCCAGCAGCGCAGAGAGGAGAAATCAGCCCCAGCATTTT
TRBJ2-1,TRBV11-2,.,.,CASLGRTGGHSYNEQFF,TGTGCCAGCTTAGGGAGGACTGGGGGTCACTCCTACAATGAGCAGTTCTTC
TRBJ2-2,TRBV30,.,.,CAWSVRTVNLNTGELFF,TGTGCCTGGAGTGTCCGGACTGTCAACTTGAACACCGGGGAGCTGTTTTTT
TRBJ2-7,TRBV19,TRBD2,.,CASSIIAGGVYEQYF,TGTGCCAGTAGTATTATAGCGGGGGGTGTCTACGAGCAGTACTTC
TRBJ2-2,TRBV6-2/TRBV6-3,.,.,CASSYSRILGGTGELFF,TGTGCCAGCAGTTACTCGAGAATCCTAGGTGGGACCGGGGAGCTGTTTTTT
TRBJ1-5,TRBV7-3,.,once,CASSLTGRGQPQHF,TGTGCCAGCAGCTTAACAGGACGGGGTCAGCCCCAGCATTTT
TRBJ2-1,TRBV6-5,.,.,CASSLGLLSYNEQFF,TGTGCCAGCAGCCTGGGACTCCTCTCCTACAATGAGCAGTTCTTC
TRBJ2-2,TRBV7-3,.,.,CASSPGVGFNTGELFF,TGTGCCAGCAGCCCGGGGGTAGGGTTTAACACCGGGGAGCTGTTTTTT
TRBJ2-4,TRBV29-1,.,.,CSSLDRAKNIQYF,TGCAGCTCCCTAGACAGGGCCAAAAACATTCAGTACTTC
TRBJ2-3,TRBV3-1/TRBV3-2,.,.,CASSQSGGGRTDTQYF,TGTGCCAGCTCCCAAAGTGGGGGTGGTAGGACAGATACGCAGTATTTT
TRBJ1-1,TRBV18,.,.,CASSPWEGGTEAFF,TGTGCCAGCTCACCATGGGAAGGAGGGACTGAAGCTTTCTTT
TRBJ1-5,TRBV30,.,.,CAWSRGDSNQPQHF,TGTGCCTGGAGTAGAGGGGATAGCAATCAGCCCCAGCATTTT
TRBJ1-5,TRBV5-6,TRBD1,.,CASSRDREYSNQPQHF,TGTGCCAGCAGCAGAGACAGGGAATATAGCAATCAGCCCCAGCATTTT
TRBJ1-3,TRBV7-2,.,.,CASRTTPGAGNTIYF,TGTGCCAGCAGGACAACCCCAGGAGCTGGAAACACCATATATTTT
TRBJ2-7,TRBV5-1,TRBD2,.,CASSSTPGLAGGYEQYF,TGCGCCAGCAGCTCTACACCGGGACTAGCGGGGGGGTACGAGCAGTACTTC